This T cell receptor beta chain is from a study of read filtering for tumor transcriptome and immune sequencing. Study background: By R-ISS, stages I, II and III held about 8, 15 and 7 patients. Findings and caveats of the study: Even smaller IR-seq throughput identified most shared clonotypes.

The library was built from roughly 400 ng RNA with molecular barcoded adaptors for alpha/delta and beta/gamma chains. TCRdb re-called the reads with MiXCR, one entry per CDR3 protein. The table records roughly 59,000 distinct CDR3 sequences, around 20% of them present only once. The CDR3 loop spans 17 amino acids. V was pared by 6 bases and J by 7 bases, with 13 bases of the junction left unmatched. CDR1 is MNHEY, CDR2 SVGEGT, per germline. The sample holds many counts of this clonotype. No antigen is known for it. Specimen: a population of CD138-negative cells sorted from bone marrow. The rearrangement joins TRBV6-2 or TRBV6-3 to TRBJ2-1; 12 bases map to TRBD1. The clonotype comes from a donor aged 40 or older with multiple myeloma. CDR3 sequence: CASRTYPGQGAGNEQFF. The CDR3 DNA follows: TGTGCCAGCAGGACATACCCGGGACAGGGGGCTGGAAATGAGCAGTTCTTC.